This TCR beta chain was recorded in a study of vaccination and CD4 T cells after COVID-19. Germline values: CDR1 SGHAT, CDR2 FQNNGV. The V and J ends lost 5 bases and 1 base, in that order; junction bases with no gene match: 5. The CDR3 has 16 amino acids. Documented treatment: roughly nine-day PBMC culture with coronavirus spike peptide pools or control peptides (ViraFEST assay). In this cohort, PCR tests turned positive between March and December 2020, predating US Alpha, Beta and Delta variants. On this clonotype: Its antigen is unknown.

Study-wide results and limits: The cohort comprised relatively few convalescent patients, and no early post-infection timepoints were analyzed.

Sequence data for DNA of cultured CD4+ T cells were generated by the Oncomine TCR Beta short-read assay. MiXCR was run by TCRdb on the PCR reads, yielding one entry per CDR3 protein. The repertoire consists of more than 12,000 distinct CDR3 sequences, with roughly 28% occurring once and the leading ten covering approximately 20%. The specimen sequenced was cultured CD4+ T cells from blood. This sequence was found in a human donor with COVID-19. The rearrangement links TRBV11-2 to TRBJ2-5, with TRBD1 matching 12 bases. CDR3 protein: CASSPRDRGLQETQYF. CDR3 nucleotide sequence: TGTGCCAGCAGCCCCCGGGACAGGGGGCTCCAAGAGACCCAGTACTTC.